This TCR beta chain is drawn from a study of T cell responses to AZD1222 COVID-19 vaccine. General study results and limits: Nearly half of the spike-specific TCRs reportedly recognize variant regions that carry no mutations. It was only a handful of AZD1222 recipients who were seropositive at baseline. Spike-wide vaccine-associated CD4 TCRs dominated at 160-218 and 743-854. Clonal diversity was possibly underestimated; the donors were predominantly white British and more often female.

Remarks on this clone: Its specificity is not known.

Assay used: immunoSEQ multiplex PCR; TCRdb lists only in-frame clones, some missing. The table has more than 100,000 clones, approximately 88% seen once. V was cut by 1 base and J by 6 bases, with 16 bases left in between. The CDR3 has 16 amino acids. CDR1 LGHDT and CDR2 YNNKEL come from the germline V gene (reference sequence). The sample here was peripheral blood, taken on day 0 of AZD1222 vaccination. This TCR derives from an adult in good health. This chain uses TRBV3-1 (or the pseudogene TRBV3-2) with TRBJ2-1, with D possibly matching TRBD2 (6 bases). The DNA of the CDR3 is TGTGCCAGCAGCCAAGGGGGCACTAGCATTGGCAATGAGCAGTTCTTC. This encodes CASSQGGTSIGNEQFF.